This entry is about one T cell receptor beta chain. MiXCR, applied by TCRdb to the RT-PCR reads, yields one record per CDR3 protein. The sample records 550,000 to 750,000 distinct CDR3 sequences, over 12% being singletons. Germline assignment: CDR1 SNHLY and CDR2 FYNNEI. V lost 6 bases and J lost 1, with 15 bases in between. The CDR3 runs to 15 residues. The TCR originated in a female donor in good health, serving as a healthy control. The specimen sequenced was memory CD4+ T cells from blood. The chain combines TRBV2 with TRBJ1-1; perhaps TRBD1 as D (6 bases). The CDR3: CASSPQGGGNTEAFF. DNA for the CDR3: TGTGCCAGCAGCCCACAGGGCGGGGGGAACACTGAAGCTTTCTTT.